What follows is one T cell receptor beta chain and its context. Only a few counts were recorded for this clonotype. Its antigen is currently not known. It has no much larger one-base neighbor in the sample; base qualities were not kept. This sample is drawn from a study (dated by TCRdb to 2016 to 2018). V gives up 6 bases and J gives up 5 bases, and the segment between their germline ends measures 16 bases. Spanning cysteine to phenylalanine, the CDR3 consists of 14 amino acids. The entry retains the CDR3 DNA only, 42 bases that are in frame from base 1. Based on the germline V gene, the CDR1 and CDR2 sequences are MDHEN and SYDVKM. The library was generated by RT-PCR. Sequencing was performed on an Illumina MiSeq. TCRdb reanalyzed the raw reads on its own, using fastp at Q25 for trimming and MiXCR for clone calling, and kept in-frame beta chains. Entries are consolidated by CDR3 protein sequence, retaining the most common genes and DNA. The sample table holds hundreds of thousands of distinct CDR3 sequences, of which 12% to 15% were seen once. The ten largest clones add up to roughly 4% of the sample.

The chain is encoded by TRBV28 joined to TRBJ2-5; the D segment cannot be called with confidence. The sample taken for sequencing was memory CD4+ T cells from blood. The TCR comes from a female donor in good health, serving as a healthy control. The DNA reads TGTGCCAGCAGGCCCCCGCAGGTCCTCGAGACCCAGTACTTC. This gives the protein CASRPPQVLETQYF.